Given below is one T cell receptor (beta chain) in context. Other DNA sequences in this specimen translate into the identical CDR3. The CDR3 consists of 15 residues. Germline lookup yields CDR1 SEHNR and CDR2 FQNEAQ (reference sequence). The J segment lost 1 base and the V segment lost 4 bases, leaving 5 bases of the junction unmatched. The data were obtained in a study of shared clonotypes between healthy human individuals. Produced via immunoSEQ multiplex PCR; TCRdb's table is partial and in-frame only. The repertoire has around 2.1 million clones, about 93% of them found once; the top ten carry roughly 1.7%. Naive CD8 cells were CD45RO-negative, positively selected for CCR7, excluding terminally differentiated effector memory CD45RA+ cells.

The sequenced sample consisted of naive CD8+ T cells from PBMCs. This receptor was obtained from a man aged 18 to 35 in good health. Some clones in this sample may be carry-over from other donors' samples. The chain is built from TRBV7-9 and TRBJ2-7, with 9 bases matching TRBD1. The CDR3 region is CASSSPGQGSYEQYF. The CDR3 coding sequence is TGTGCCAGCAGCTCCCCGGGACAGGGTTCCTACGAGCAGTACTTC.